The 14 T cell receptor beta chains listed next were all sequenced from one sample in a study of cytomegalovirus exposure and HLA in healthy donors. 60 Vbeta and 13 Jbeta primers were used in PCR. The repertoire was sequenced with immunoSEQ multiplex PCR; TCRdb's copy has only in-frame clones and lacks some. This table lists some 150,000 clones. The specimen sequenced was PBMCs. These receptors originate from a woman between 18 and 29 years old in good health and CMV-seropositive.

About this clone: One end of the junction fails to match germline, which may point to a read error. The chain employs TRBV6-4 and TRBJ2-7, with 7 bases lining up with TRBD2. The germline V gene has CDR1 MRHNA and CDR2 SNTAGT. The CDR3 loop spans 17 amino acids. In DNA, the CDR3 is TGTGCCAGCAGTGACCCCGGGGGAGGGGTCCCATTCCGCGAGCGGTACTTC. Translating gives CASSDPGGGVPFRERYF.

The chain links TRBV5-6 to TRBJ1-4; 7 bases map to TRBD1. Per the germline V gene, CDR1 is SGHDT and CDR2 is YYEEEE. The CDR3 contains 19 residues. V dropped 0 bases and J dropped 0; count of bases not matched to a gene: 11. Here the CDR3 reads CASSLEGAQGYATNEKLFF. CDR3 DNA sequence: TGTGCCAGCAGCTTGGAGGGGGCGCAGGGGTACGCAACTAATGAAAAACTGTTTTTT. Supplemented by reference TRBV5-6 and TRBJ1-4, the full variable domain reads DAGVTQSPTHLIKTRGQQVTLRCSPKSGHDTVSWYQQALGQGPQFIFQYYEEEERQRGNFPDRFSGHQFPNYSSELNVNALLLGDSALYLCASSLEGAQGYATNEKLFFGSGTQLSVL.

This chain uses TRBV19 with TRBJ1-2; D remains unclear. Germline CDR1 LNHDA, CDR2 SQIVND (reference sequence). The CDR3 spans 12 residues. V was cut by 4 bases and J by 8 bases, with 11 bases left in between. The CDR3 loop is CASSKDWHGYTF. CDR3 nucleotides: TGTGCCAGTAGTAAGGACTGGCACGGCTACACCTTC.

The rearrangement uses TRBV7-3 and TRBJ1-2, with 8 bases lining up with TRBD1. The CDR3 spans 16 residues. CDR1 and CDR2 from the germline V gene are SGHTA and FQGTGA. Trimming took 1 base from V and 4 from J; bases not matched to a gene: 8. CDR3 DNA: TGTGCCAGCAGCTTAAGAGGGGGACAGGATACCTATGGCTACACCTTC. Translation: CASSLRGGQDTYGYTF.

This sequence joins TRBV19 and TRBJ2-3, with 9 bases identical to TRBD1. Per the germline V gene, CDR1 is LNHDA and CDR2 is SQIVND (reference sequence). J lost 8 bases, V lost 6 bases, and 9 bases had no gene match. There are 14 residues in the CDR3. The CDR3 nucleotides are TGTGCCAGTAGGAACACAGGGGGCGGAGGTACGCAGTATTTT. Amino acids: CASRNTGGGGTQYF.

For the CDR3, the DNA is TGTGCCAGCAGCTTGGCAGACACCGATTCCTACGAGCAGTACTTC. Translation: CASSLADTDSYEQYF. The chain has TRBV7-9 and TRBJ2-7; D not certain. The CDR3 covers 15 residues. Trimming removed 3 bases at V and 1 base at J, with 13 bases between. Germline CDR1 is SEHNR and CDR2 is FQNEAQ (reference sequence).

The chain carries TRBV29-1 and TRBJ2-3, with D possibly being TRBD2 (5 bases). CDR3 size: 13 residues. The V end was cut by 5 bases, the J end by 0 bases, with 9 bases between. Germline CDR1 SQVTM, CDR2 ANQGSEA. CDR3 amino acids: CSVSTTSTDTQYF. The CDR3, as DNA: TGCAGCGTTTCGACTACTAGCACAGATACGCAGTATTTT.

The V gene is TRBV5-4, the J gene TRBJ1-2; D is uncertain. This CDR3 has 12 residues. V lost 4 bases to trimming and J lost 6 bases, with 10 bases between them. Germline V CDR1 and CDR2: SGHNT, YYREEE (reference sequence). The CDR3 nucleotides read TGTGCCAGCAGCCCCGAGGGCGATGGCTACACCTTC. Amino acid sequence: CASSPEGDGYTF.

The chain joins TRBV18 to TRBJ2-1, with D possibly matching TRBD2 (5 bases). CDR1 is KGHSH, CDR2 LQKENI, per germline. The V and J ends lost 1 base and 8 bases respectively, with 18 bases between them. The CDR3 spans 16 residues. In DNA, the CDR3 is TGTGCCAGCTCACCACGGTACGGGGTAGCCTCTGATGAGCAGTTCTTC. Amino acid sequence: CASSPRYGVASDEQFF. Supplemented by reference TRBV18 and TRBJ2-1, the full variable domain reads NAGVMQNPRHLVRRRGQEARLRCSPMKGHSHVYWYRQLPEEGLKFMVYLQKENIIDESGMPKERFSAEFPKEGPSILRIQQVVRGDSAAYFCASSPRYGVASDEQFFGPGTRLTVL.

CDR3 protein: CASSLYPGTDTQYF. CDR3 nucleotide sequence: TGTGCCAGCAGTTTATATCCGGGCACAGATACGCAGTATTTT. The chain is built from TRBV27 and TRBJ2-3; no clear D. CDR3 length: 14 residues. From germline, CDR1 is MNHEY and CDR2 SMNVEV (reference sequence). V lost 1 base to trimming and J lost 1 base, with 6 bases between them.

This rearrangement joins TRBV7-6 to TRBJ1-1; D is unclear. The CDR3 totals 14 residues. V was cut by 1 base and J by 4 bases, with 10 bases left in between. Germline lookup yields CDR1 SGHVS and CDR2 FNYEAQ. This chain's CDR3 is CASSLDAFGTEAFF. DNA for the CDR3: TGTGCCAGCAGCTTAGACGCGTTTGGCACTGAAGCTTTCTTT.

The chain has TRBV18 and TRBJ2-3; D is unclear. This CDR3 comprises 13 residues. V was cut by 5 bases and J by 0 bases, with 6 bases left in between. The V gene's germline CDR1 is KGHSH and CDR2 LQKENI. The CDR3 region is CASSVTSTDTQYF. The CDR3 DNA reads TGTGCCAGCTCAGTTACTAGCACAGATACGCAGTATTTT.

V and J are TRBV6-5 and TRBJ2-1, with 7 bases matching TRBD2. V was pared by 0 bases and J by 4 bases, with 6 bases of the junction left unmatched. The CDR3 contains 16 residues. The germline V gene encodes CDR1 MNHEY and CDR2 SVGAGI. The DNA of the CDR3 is TGTGCCAGCAGTTACTCTCCGGGCGGGGGATACAATGAGCAGTTCTTC. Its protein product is CASSYSPGGGYNEQFF.

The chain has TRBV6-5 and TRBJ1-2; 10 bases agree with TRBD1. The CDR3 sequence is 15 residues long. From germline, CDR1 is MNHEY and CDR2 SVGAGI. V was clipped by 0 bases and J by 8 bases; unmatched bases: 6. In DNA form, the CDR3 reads TGTGCCAGCAGTTACTCCGGGACAGGGGCGAGGGGCTACACCTTC. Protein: CASSYSGTGARGYTF.